This TCR beta chain was identified in a study of shared clonotypes between healthy human individuals (dated by TCRdb to about 2020). Context from the whole study: A few men and a couple of women, aged 18 to 49 years, made up the cohort. Per donor, three plates each were used for CD4 naive and CD4 memory, two for CD8 naive, and one for CD8 memory. The study deeply sequenced blood TCR repertoires of about five healthy adults to estimate repertoire size and the extent of clonotype sharing between individuals. Different laboratories and diverse techniques were used to prepare libraries and sequence TCR repertoires, to increase sequencing depth and limit assay-specific biases. Each donor's leukapheresis produced roughly between about 0.85 and 10 billion PBMCs.

The cysteine opens and the phenylalanine closes a CDR3 of 16 amino acids. The kept DNA is CDR3 alone, 48 bases in frame from the first base. The V end loses 5 bases and the J end loses 1 base, and a stretch of 16 bases separates them. The germline V gene (reference sequence) yields WNHNN for CDR1 and SYGVQD for CDR2. Donors were healthy HIV-negative adults with no recently reported acute infections or vaccinations. Every donor was a Caucasian adult living in Nashville, Tennessee, USA. CD4+ T cells were enriched by magnetic negative selection; naive cells were then positively selected on CD45RA, and the negative fraction formed the memory subset. Blood was collected by leukapheresis, and PBMCs were isolated by Ficoll-Histopaque density gradient centrifugation and then cryopreserved in liquid nitrogen vapor phase. Analytical flow cytometry was used to check the purity and quantity of each magnetically sorted T cell population. Each sorted fraction had its genomic DNA isolated and then quantified by UV absorbance on a Nanodrop 2000c.

Using the deep immunoSEQ assay, multiplex PCR amplified TCR CDR3 regions from genomic DNA. For each cell subset, the extracted genomic DNA was distributed evenly across all wells of several immunoSEQ 96-well plates, and each plate served as one replicate. Each replicate PCR for sorted subsets received approximately 200 ng genomic DNA, equal to some 32,000 T cell genomes. Purified libraries were quantified with a Qubit 3.0 fluorometer, sized on a Bioanalyzer 2100, and re-quantified with the KAPA Library Quantification kit. Every immunoSEQ 96-well plate was sequenced on a dedicated single-read 150-cycle Illumina NextSeq 550 flow cell. As for the original processing: Because only junctional sequences without quality scores were contained in the immunoSEQ output, filtering matching that applied to full-length reads could not be performed. To assign V/J genes and CDR3, sequences were annotated against IMGT germline references using PyIR, a Python wrapper for IgBLAST v1.9. Reads were removed for weak V/J assignments (E-value above 1e-6), missing CDR3, stop codons, out-of-frame junctions, or ambiguous translated residues. A V3J clonotype was defined by an identical inferred V gene, J gene, and CDR3 amino acid sequence. Percentage overlap between repertoires was calculated by dividing the number of shared unique clonotypes by the size of the smaller repertoire. Richness of each repertoire was evaluated using RTK rarefaction, the Chao1 estimator, and Recon v2.1 estimates of unobserved clonotypes. For all TCRbeta clonotypes obtained by the gDNA method from several donors, generation probabilities were computed with OLGA. This immuneACCESS table, as held by TCRdb, lists in-frame sequences with V and J called but not all clones. Of the missing ones, under half trace to an unresolved V gene in checked studies; the others have no known cause. V and J calls and clone size are as listed in that table; D and trimming were resolved from the DNA. The sample table records roughly 2.5 million clones; just over 90% of these occur just once. The ten top clones hold roughly 0.15% of the sample.

Results the study describes overall, beyond this receptor: Sampling was restricted to blood, and TCR repertoires in tissue are likely to differ from TCR repertoires in blood. Higher generation probabilities were observed for clonotypes shared by all four sorted-subset donors than for non-shared clonotypes. Even with the large sequencing depth, rarefaction of the sorted-subset datasets indicated that sequencing was incomplete. Because the study included a small number of donors, the genetic and exposure-history diversity represented was limited. Naive subsets generally had larger estimated clonotype richness than memory subsets did. Across four donors, 4.5% to 6.5% of naive CD4, roughly 3.5% of naive CD8, around 2.1% of memory CD4, and approximately 0.42% of memory CD8 clonotypes were shared. Based on pairwise subsampling, the degree of clonotype sharing among donors was expected to be affected by sequencing depth.

Comments on this clone: This clone's antigen is unknown. There are no base qualities to consult, and no much larger clone falls within one base.

The sequence joins TRBV10-1 to TRBJ2-3; the D gene is tentatively TRBD1 or TRBD2, each matching 5 bases. This TCR was recovered from a man younger than 35 in good health. Sequencing was performed on naive CD4+ T cells sorted from blood. The cell subset or site label for this specimen denotes: CD45RA+ positively selected. The nucleotide sequence reads as follows: TGCGCCAGCAGTCTGGGGACGGGTGCCGGCACAGATACGCAGTATTTT. Its protein reads: CASSLGTGAGTDTQYF.